This TCR beta chain originates from a study of blood T cell repertoires in COVID-19. Study-wide context: The study drew acute and convalescent COVID-19 samples from the United States, Italy and Spain. PBMCs, B-cell-depleted T cells, or T cells provided the cDNA or gDNA that made up the material.

Seattle patients were enrolled while actively infected and followed longitudinally. In the authors' workflow: Cell counts per sample came from amplifying reference gene primers. Measured with immunoSEQ multiplex PCR; TCRdb has only the in-frame clones, and not every one. From that table come the V and J calls and clone size; the DNA was used to work out D and trimming. The sample carries around 250,000 clones, about 82% recorded once. The sample taken for sequencing was peripheral blood. This TCR derives from a woman older than 75 with COVID-19, enrolled during active disease.

In DNA form, the CDR3 reads TGTGCCAGCAGCTTTGGCGGGGGACCTTACAATGAGCAGTTCTTC. Amino acids: CASSFGGGPYNEQFF. J is TRBJ2-1 and V is TRBV13; 7 nucleotides agree with TRBD2. The germline V gene encodes CDR1 PRHDT and CDR2 FYEKMQ (reference sequence). Losses at the gene ends were 3 bases for V and 4 bases for J; bases not matched to a gene: 6. This CDR3 is 15 amino acids long.